One T cell receptor beta chain is described in this entry. The record originates from a study of blood T cell repertoires in COVID-19. Study background: Samples representing acute and convalescent COVID-19 were sourced from the United States, Italy and Spain. T cells, B-cell-depleted T cells, or PBMCs supplied cDNA or gDNA.

The CDR3 sequence is 12 residues long. CDR1 and CDR2 from the germline V gene are ENHRY and SYGVKD. Trimming cost V 5 bases and J 3 bases, with 7 bases left between them. Original analysis: Amplification of reference gene primers provided the estimated nucleated cell counts. The repertoire was sequenced with immunoSEQ multiplex PCR; TCRdb's copy has only in-frame clones and lacks some. V, J and clone size were drawn from that table, and D and trimming were deduced from the DNA. The sample gives around 300,000 clones, around 87% of which show up once; 1% is in the top ten. Sequences were obtained from peripheral blood. The chain is built from TRBV10-3 and TRBJ1-2; D may be TRBD1 (6 bases). The receptor was isolated from a man aged 50-60 years with active or convalescent COVID-19. Written as DNA, the CDR3 is TGTGCCATCAGTCGGACAGACTATGGCTACACCTTC. Translation: CAISRTDYGYTF.